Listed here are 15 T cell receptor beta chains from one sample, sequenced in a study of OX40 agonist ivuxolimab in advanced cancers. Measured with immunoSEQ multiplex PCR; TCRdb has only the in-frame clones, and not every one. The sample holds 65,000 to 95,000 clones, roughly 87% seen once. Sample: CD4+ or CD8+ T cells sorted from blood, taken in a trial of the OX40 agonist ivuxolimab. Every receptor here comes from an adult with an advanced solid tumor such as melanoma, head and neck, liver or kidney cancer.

Written as DNA, the CDR3 is TGTGCCAGCAGCCTCCCGGGGGGTGAGCAGTTCTTC. It yields the protein CASSLPGGEQFF. The rearrangement joins TRBV7-3 to TRBJ2-1, with 7 bases that match TRBD2. In germline, CDR1 is SGHTA, CDR2 FQGTGA. V lost 5 bases, J lost 9 bases, and 4 bases stayed unmatched. This CDR3 region has 12 residues.

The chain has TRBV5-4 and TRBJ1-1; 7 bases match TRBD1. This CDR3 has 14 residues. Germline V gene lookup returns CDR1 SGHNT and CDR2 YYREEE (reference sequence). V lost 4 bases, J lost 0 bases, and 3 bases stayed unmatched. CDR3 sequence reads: CASSVQGMNTEAFF. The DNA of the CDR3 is TGTGCCAGCAGCGTACAGGGGATGAACACTGAAGCTTTCTTT.

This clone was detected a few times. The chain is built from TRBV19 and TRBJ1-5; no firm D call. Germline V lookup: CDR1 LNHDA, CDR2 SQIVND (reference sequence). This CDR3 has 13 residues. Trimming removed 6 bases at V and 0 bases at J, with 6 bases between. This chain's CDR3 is CASSVNSNQPQHF. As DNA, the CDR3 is TGTGCCAGTAGCGTGAATAGCAATCAGCCCCAGCATTTT.

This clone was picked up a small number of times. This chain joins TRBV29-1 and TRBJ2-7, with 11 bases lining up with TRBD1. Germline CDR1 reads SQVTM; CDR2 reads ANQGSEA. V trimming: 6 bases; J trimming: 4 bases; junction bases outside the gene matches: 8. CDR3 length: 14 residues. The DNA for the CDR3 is TGCAGCGTCACGGGACAGGGGGGGTTATACGAGCAGTACTTC. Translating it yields CSVTGQGGLYEQYF.

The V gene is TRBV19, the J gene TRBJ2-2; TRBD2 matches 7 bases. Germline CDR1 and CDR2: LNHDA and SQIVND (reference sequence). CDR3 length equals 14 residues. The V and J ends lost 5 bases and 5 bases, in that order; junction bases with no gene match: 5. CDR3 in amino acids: CASSLAGETGELFF. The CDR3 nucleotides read TGTGCCAGTAGTCTCGCGGGAGAGACCGGGGAGCTGTTTTTT.

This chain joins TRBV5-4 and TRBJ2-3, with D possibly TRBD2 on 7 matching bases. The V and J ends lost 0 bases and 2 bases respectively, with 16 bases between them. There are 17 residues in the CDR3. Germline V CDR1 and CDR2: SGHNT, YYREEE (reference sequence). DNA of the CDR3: TGTGCCAGCAGCTTGGGGGGATCCGGGGGGCCCACAGATACGCAGTATTTT. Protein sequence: CASSLGGSGGPTDTQYF.

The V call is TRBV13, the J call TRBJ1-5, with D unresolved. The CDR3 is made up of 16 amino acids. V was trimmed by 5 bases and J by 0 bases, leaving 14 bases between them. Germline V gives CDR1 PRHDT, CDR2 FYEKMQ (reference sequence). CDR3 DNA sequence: TGTGCCAGCAGCATAAAATCACTGGATAGCAATCAGCCCCAGCATTTT. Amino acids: CASSIKSLDSNQPQHF.

The CDR3 region has the DNA TGTGCCTGGAGTGTAAGCAGCGGGAGAAACATTCAGTACTTC. This encodes CAWSVSSGRNIQYF. V and J are TRBV30 and TRBJ2-4, with TRBD2 identical over 8 bases. The CDR3 contains 14 residues. Germline V gene sequence: CDR1 GTSNPN, CDR2 SVGIG (reference sequence). With 0 bases clipped from V and 6 bases from J, the junction kept 4 bases outside the gene matches. Together with reference TRBV30 and TRBJ2-4, the CDR3 gives the full variable domain: SQTIHQWPATLVQPVGSPLSLECTVEGTSNPNLYWYRQAAGRGLQLLFYSVGIGQISSEVPQNLSASRPQDRQFILSSKKLLLSDSGFYLCAWSVSSGRNIQYFGAGTRLSVL.

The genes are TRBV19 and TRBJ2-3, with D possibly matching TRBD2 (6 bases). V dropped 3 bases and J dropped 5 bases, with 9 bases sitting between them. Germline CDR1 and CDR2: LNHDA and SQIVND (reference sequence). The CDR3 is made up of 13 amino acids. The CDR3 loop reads CASSMGLGDTQYF. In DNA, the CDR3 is TGTGCCAGTAGTATGGGACTGGGAGATACGCAGTATTTT. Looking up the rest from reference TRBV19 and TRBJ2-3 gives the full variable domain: DGGITQSPKYLFRKEGQNVTLSCEQNLNHDAMYWYRQDPGQGLRLIYYSQIVNDFQKGDIAEGYSVSREKKESFPLTVTSAQKNPTAFYLCASSMGLGDTQYFGPGTRLTVL.

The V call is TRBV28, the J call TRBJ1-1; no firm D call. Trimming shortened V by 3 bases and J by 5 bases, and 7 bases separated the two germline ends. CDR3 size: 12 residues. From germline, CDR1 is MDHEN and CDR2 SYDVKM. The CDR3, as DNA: TGTGCCAGCAGTTTCAGCAGAACTGAAGCTTTCTTT. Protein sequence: CASSFSRTEAFF.

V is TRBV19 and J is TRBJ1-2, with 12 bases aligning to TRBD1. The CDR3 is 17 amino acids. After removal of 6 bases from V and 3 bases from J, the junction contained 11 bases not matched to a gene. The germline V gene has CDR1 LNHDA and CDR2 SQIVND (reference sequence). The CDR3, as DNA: TGTGCCAGTAGGCGACGGGACAGGGGGCCTGCCCACTATGGCTACACCTTC. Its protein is CASRRRDRGPAHYGYTF.

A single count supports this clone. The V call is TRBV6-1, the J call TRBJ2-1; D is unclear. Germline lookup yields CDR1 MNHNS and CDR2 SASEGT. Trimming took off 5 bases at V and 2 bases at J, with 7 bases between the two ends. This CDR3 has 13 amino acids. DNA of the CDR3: TGTGCCAGCAGTACCGGGCCCTACAATGAGCAGTTCTTC. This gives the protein CASSTGPYNEQFF.

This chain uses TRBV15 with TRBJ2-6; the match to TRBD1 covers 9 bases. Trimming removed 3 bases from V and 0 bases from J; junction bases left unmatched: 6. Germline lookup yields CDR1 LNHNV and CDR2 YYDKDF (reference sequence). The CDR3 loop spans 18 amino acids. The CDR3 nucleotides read TGTGCCACCAGCAGCGGGACAGGGAGTTTCTCTGGGGCCAACGTCCTGACTTTC. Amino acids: CATSSGTGSFSGANVLTF.

The CDR3 DNA reads as TGTGCCAGCAGCCCGAATGGACAGGGCCCCTACGAGCAGTACTTC. Translating it yields CASSPNGQGPYEQYF. This chain joins TRBV5-4 and TRBJ2-7; 8 bases map to TRBD1. Trimming at V came to 4 bases and at J to 2 bases, leaving 8 bases not matched to a gene. The germline V gene encodes CDR1 SGHNT and CDR2 YYREEE (reference sequence). This CDR3 contains 15 residues.

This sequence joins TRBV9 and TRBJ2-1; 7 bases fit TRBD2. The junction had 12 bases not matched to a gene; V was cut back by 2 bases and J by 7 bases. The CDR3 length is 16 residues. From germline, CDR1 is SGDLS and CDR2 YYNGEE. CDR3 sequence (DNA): TGTGCCAGCAGCGTGCACTCCGGACTAGTGTCAAATGAGCAGTTCTTC. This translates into CASSVHSGLVSNEQFF.